Presented here are 32 T cell receptor beta chains from one specimen sequenced in a study of blood T cell repertoires in COVID-19. Profiling relied on immunoSEQ multiplex PCR, and the TCRdb table lists in-frame clones only, not all of them. This sample carries 75,000 to 95,000 clones, around nine tenths of them seen once, and the ten largest clones take 5% to 6.5%. Sequencing was carried out using peripheral blood. These receptors were collected from a man in his fifties or sixties with acute or convalescent COVID-19.

The V gene is TRBV2, the J gene TRBJ1-5; a weak D match, TRBD1 (5 bases). V was trimmed by 5 bases and J by 0 bases, leaving 11 bases between them. The CDR3 runs 15 residues. Germline V gives CDR1 SNHLY, CDR2 FYNNEI. The CDR3 region is CASSPDKNSNQPQHF. CDR3 bases: TGTGCCAGCAGTCCGGACAAAAATAGCAATCAGCCCCAGCATTTT.

V and J are TRBV5-1 and TRBJ1-5; D gene uncertain. Deletions cut 4 bases from V and 2 bases from J, with 13 bases between. The germline V gene encodes CDR1 SGHRS and CDR2 YFSETQ. The CDR3 length is 15 residues. CDR3 nucleotide sequence: TGCGCCAGCAGCGGGAGGTTCCTCCGCAATCAGCCCCAGCATTTT. Encoded protein: CASSGRFLRNQPQHF.

For the CDR3, the DNA is TGTGCCAGCAGCTTGGACAGGGCCCATTTTGGCTACACCTTC. Amino acids: CASSLDRAHFGYTF. The rearrangement uses TRBV5-8 and TRBJ1-2; a possible D gene is TRBD1 (6 bases). CDR1 and CDR2 from the germline V gene are SGHTS and YDEGEE. The CDR3 spans 14 residues. Trimming removed 0 bases at V and 7 bases at J, with 13 bases between.

This chain links TRBV14 with TRBJ2-2, with D possibly matching TRBD2 (6 bases). The V and J ends lost 4 bases and 6 bases respectively, with 18 bases between them. CDR1 SGHDN and CDR2 FVKESK come from the germline V gene. The CDR3 has 16 residues. CDR3 residues: CASSPLGPPGAGELFF. The CDR3 nucleotides are TGTGCCAGCAGCCCCCTAGGGCCCCCGGGGGCCGGGGAGCTGTTTTTT.

The chain employs TRBV7-2 and TRBJ2-7; possibly TRBD1 for D (6 bases). The CDR3 runs 15 residues. V lost 0 bases to trimming and J lost 3 bases, with 12 bases between them. Germline assignment: CDR1 SGHTA and CDR2 FQGNSA. As DNA, the CDR3 is TGTGCCAGCAGCTTAGCGGTACAGGGAATCTACGAGCAGTACTTC. Protein product: CASSLAVQGIYEQYF.

This chain uses TRBV28 with TRBJ2-7; D may be TRBD2 (5 bases). The V end lost 4 bases, the J end lost 1 base, and 17 bases lay between the germline ends. The CDR3 extends over 16 amino acids. The germline CDR1 and CDR2 sequences are MDHEN and SYDVKM. The CDR3 reads CASSSMGDQLSYEQYF. CDR3 sequence (DNA): TGTGCCAGCAGTTCCATGGGAGATCAACTATCCTACGAGCAGTACTTC.

The chain is built from TRBV19 and TRBJ2-5; TRBD2 matches 8 bases. CDR1 and CDR2 (germline): LNHDA, SQIVND (reference sequence). The junction had 16 bases not matched to a gene; V was cut back by 2 bases and J by 2 bases. This CDR3 is built from 19 residues. This CDR3 reads CASSISLRAGATLQETQYF. The CDR3 coding sequence is TGTGCCAGTAGTATAAGTCTGAGAGCGGGGGCCACCCTACAAGAGACCCAGTACTTC.

This clone was seen repeatedly, ten times or more. The gene calls are TRBV7-9 and TRBJ2-1; the match to TRBD1 covers 8 bases. The ends lost 2 bases at V and 10 bases at J; junction bases unmatched: 1. The CDR3 runs to 12 residues. Germline-derived CDR1 and CDR2 are SEHNR and FQNEAQ (reference sequence). For the CDR3, the DNA is TGTGCCAGCAGCTTATGGGACAGGGAGCAGTTCTTC. It codes for CASSLWDREQFF.

The chain carries TRBV6-6 and TRBJ2-2, with 11 bases identical to TRBD1. V lost 5 bases to trimming and J lost 7 bases; unmatched junction nucleotides: 9. Germline V CDR1 and CDR2: MNHNY, SVGAGI (reference sequence). There are 16 residues in the CDR3. The CDR3 is CASSIGQGALVGELFF. DNA for the CDR3: TGTGCCAGCAGTATCGGACAGGGGGCGCTTGTCGGGGAGCTGTTTTTT.

This sequence joins TRBV3-1 (or the pseudogene TRBV3-2) and TRBJ2-3, with 9 positions matching TRBD2. Unmatched junction bases numbered 5, after V lost 0 bases and J lost 4 bases. In germline, CDR1 is LGHDT, CDR2 YNNKEL (reference sequence). The CDR3 length is 16 residues. The CDR3 region is CASSQEAGGMPDTQYF. DNA for the CDR3: TGTGCCAGCAGCCAAGAGGCGGGGGGGATGCCAGATACGCAGTATTTT.

Here the CDR3 DNA reads TGTGCCAGCAGCCCCCCGGAGGGGAGGAACACTGAAGCTTTCTTT. Its translation is CASSPPEGRNTEAFF. V is TRBV7-2 and J is TRBJ1-1, with D possibly matching TRBD1 (5 bases). The germline V gene has CDR1 SGHTA and CDR2 FQGNSA. V lost 5 bases to trimming and J lost 1 base, with 14 bases between them. This CDR3 has 15 residues.

CDR3 bases: TGTGCCAGCAGTTTGGGCGGGGATCGGCCCCAGCATTTT. This translates into CASSLGGDRPQHF. The chain couples TRBV12-3 or TRBV12-4 to TRBJ1-5; D is uncertain. V gave up 3 bases and J gave up 9 bases, with 12 bases separating them. The CDR3 extends over 13 amino acids.

This clone was seen once. The chain uses TRBV15 and TRBJ1-4; D is possibly TRBD1 (5 bases). The CDR3 has 15 amino acids. Germline V gives CDR1 LNHNV, CDR2 YYDKDF (reference sequence). Trimming removed 0 bases from V and 8 bases from J, with 13 bases in between. The CDR3: CATSREGLREEKLFF. In DNA form, the CDR3 reads TGTGCCACCAGCAGAGAGGGACTCAGAGAAGAAAAACTGTTTTTT.

This chain links TRBV10-3 with TRBJ1-2, with D unclear. Trimming pared 0 bases from V and 6 bases from J, leaving 8 bases between. The germline gives CDR1 ENHRY, CDR2 SYGVKD. The length of the CDR3 is 13 residues. CDR3 bases: TGTGCCATCAGTGAGTCGAAAACGGATGGCTACACCTTC. Its translation is CAISESKTDGYTF.

This clone was seen more than once but under ten times. The chain joins TRBV19 to TRBJ1-1, with 7 bases fitting TRBD1. This CDR3 has 13 amino acids. Germline CDR1 reads LNHDA; CDR2 reads SQIVND (reference sequence). J lost 6 bases, V lost 5 bases, and 6 bases had no gene match. In DNA, the CDR3 is TGTGCCAGTAGTCTACGACAGGGCTCTGAAGCTTTCTTT. The encoded protein is CASSLRQGSEAFF.

V is TRBV19 and J is TRBJ2-5, with TRBD2 as a possible D gene (6 bases). The germline V and J ends were trimmed by 2 bases and 4 bases, with 11 bases remaining between them. The length of the CDR3 is 14 residues. Germline assignment: CDR1 LNHDA and CDR2 SQIVND (reference sequence). As DNA, the CDR3 is TGTGCCAGTAGTATACGCGGGACGGGAGAGACCCAGTACTTC. This encodes CASSIRGTGETQYF. The full variable domain, completed using reference TRBV19 and TRBJ2-5, is DGGITQSPKYLFRKEGQNVTLSCEQNLNHDAMYWYRQDPGQGLRLIYYSQIVNDFQKGDIAEGYSVSREKKESFPLTVTSAQKNPTAFYLCASSIRGTGETQYFGPGTRLLVL.

The chain uses TRBV19 and TRBJ2-7; no firm D call. CDR3 size: 15 residues. The V and J ends lost 5 bases and 0 bases respectively, with 14 bases between them. The germline gives CDR1 LNHDA, CDR2 SQIVND (reference sequence). The CDR3 nucleotides read TGTGCCAGTAGTGTGACTCCCTCCAGCTCCTACGAGCAGTACTTC. Protein product: CASSVTPSSSYEQYF.

This chain links TRBV6-6 with TRBJ2-5; 7 bases agree with TRBD2. The V and J ends lost 1 base and 2 bases, in that order; junction bases with no gene match: 4. Germline lookup yields CDR1 MNHNY and CDR2 SVGAGI (reference sequence). This CDR3 region has 15 residues. The CDR3 sequence: CASSYFGLGQETQYF. CDR3 DNA sequence: TGTGCCAGCAGTTACTTTGGACTAGGGCAAGAGACCCAGTACTTC.

The chain combines TRBV7-2 with TRBJ1-2, with D perhaps matching TRBD1 (6 bases). Trimming cost V 5 bases and J 8 bases, with 12 bases left between them. The CDR3 is 12 amino acids. Germline-derived CDR1 and CDR2 are SGHTA and FQGNSA. The CDR3 DNA reads as TGTGCCAGCAGCACGGGCAGGGGCGGCTACACCTTC. It translates to CASSTGRGGYTF. Combining the CDR3 with reference TRBV7-2 and TRBJ1-2 gives the whole variable domain GAGVSQSPSNKVTEKGKDVELRCDPISGHTALYWYRQSLGQGLEFLIYFQGNSAPDKSGLPSDRFSAERTGGSVSTLTIQRTQQEDSAVYLCASSTGRGGYTFGSGTRLTVV.

The J gene is TRBJ1-1, the V gene TRBV29-1; 7 nucleotides line up with TRBD1. CDR3 size: 11 residues. After removal of 7 bases from V and 8 bases from J, the junction contained 7 bases not matched to a gene. Germline V CDR1 and CDR2: SQVTM, ANQGSEA. The CDR3 sequence: CSGANRGEAFF. The CDR3 DNA reads as TGCAGCGGAGCTAACAGGGGAGAAGCTTTCTTT.

A single count supports this clone. This sequence joins TRBV30 and TRBJ2-5; D gene unclear. Trimming removed 1 base from V and 7 bases from J, with 4 bases in between. Germline V gene data show CDR1 as GTSNPN and CDR2 as SVGIG (reference sequence). CDR3 length equals 10 residues. The CDR3 region has the DNA TGTGCCTGGAGTGGAGCGACCCAGTACTTC. Translated, it gives CAWSGATQYF.

The CDR3, as DNA: TGTGCCAGCAGTGAATCGAGGACATACAATCAGCCCCAGCATTTT. This encodes CASSESRTYNQPQHF. The rearrangement joins TRBV6-1 to TRBJ1-5; D may be TRBD1 (5 bases). Germline V gene data show CDR1 as MNHNS and CDR2 as SASEGT. V gave up 2 bases and J gave up 3 bases, with 11 bases separating them. The length of the CDR3 is 15 residues.

V usage is TRBV10-2 and J usage is TRBJ2-4, with unresolved D. Trimming cost V 2 bases and J 7 bases, with 3 bases left between them. The CDR3 extends over 11 amino acids. Germline V lookup: CDR1 WSHSY, CDR2 SAAADI. This chain's CDR3 is CASSEENIQYF. The CDR3 coding sequence is TGCGCCAGCAGTGAGGAGAACATTCAGTACTTC.

This sequence joins TRBV6-1 and TRBJ2-7; D unclear. V lost 0 bases, J lost 0 bases, and 9 bases lay in between. The CDR3 runs to 15 residues. From germline, CDR1 is MNHNS and CDR2 SASEGT. The CDR3 nucleotides read TGTGCCAGCAGTGAAGCGGTGACACGCTCCTACGAGCAGTACTTC. Translation: CASSEAVTRSYEQYF.

The chain employs TRBV6-5 and TRBJ1-3; 7 bases fit TRBD1. This CDR3 is built from 14 residues. Trimming cost V 8 bases and J 4 bases; bases outside gene matches: 8. The germline V gene has CDR1 MNHEY and CDR2 SVGAGI. The CDR3 sequence is CASAGTASGNTIYF. Written as DNA, the CDR3 is TGTGCCAGCGCCGGGACAGCGTCCGGAAACACCATATATTTT.

This chain connects TRBV4-3 to TRBJ2-3, with a possible D match to TRBD1 (5 bases). This CDR3 region has 17 residues. Germline V gene data show CDR1 as LGHNA and CDR2 as YSLEER. Trimming cost V 2 bases and J 2 bases, with 17 bases left between them. CDR3 DNA sequence: TGCGCCAGCAGCCAACACGCCGGAACAGGAACCACAGATACGCAGTATTTT. It is translated as CASSQHAGTGTTDTQYF.

The chain combines TRBV30 with TRBJ1-4; 7 bases fit TRBD1. V lost 4 bases, J lost 7 bases, and 12 bases stayed unmatched. The CDR3 loop spans 15 amino acids. Germline loops: CDR1 GTSNPN, CDR2 SVGIG (reference sequence). The CDR3 DNA is TGTGCCTGGACCGGCCGGCAGGGGGACGCTGAAAAACTGTTTTTT. Translated: CAWTGRQGDAEKLFF.

V and J are TRBV4-3 and TRBJ2-7; a possible D gene is TRBD2 (5 bases). Between the trimmed V and J ends, which lost 4 bases and 5 bases, there was a span of 21 bases. In germline, CDR1 is LGHNA, CDR2 YSLEER. CDR3 length equals 16 residues. CDR3 DNA: TGCGCCAGCAGCCCTTCATCAGCGGAGATACCCGACGAGCAGTACTTC. Protein: CASSPSSAEIPDEQYF.

This sequence joins TRBV18 and TRBJ1-1; perhaps TRBD1 as D (6 bases). This CDR3 is 15 amino acids long. CDR1 and CDR2 (germline): KGHSH, LQKENI. Trimming stripped 3 bases from V and 1 base from J, with 12 bases between. CDR3: CASSPSDRTNTEAFF. The CDR3 DNA sequence: TGTGCCAGCTCACCCTCAGACAGGACGAACACTGAAGCTTTCTTT.

This sequence joins TRBV27 and TRBJ1-2, with 7 bases lining up with TRBD1. CDR3 length equals 15 residues. The V gene's germline CDR1 is MNHEY and CDR2 SMNVEV (reference sequence). The V and J ends lost 3 bases and 8 bases, in that order; junction bases with no gene match: 12. As DNA, the CDR3 is TGTGCCAGCAGTTTGGCAACAGGGGTAGGGAAGGGCTACACCTTC. Protein product: CASSLATGVGKGYTF.

The chain combines TRBV7-2 with TRBJ1-3; TRBD1 matches 7 bases. V lost 6 bases and J lost 2; bases outside the gene matches: 1. Germline CDR1 is SGHTA and CDR2 is FQGNSA. The CDR3 spans 13 residues. CDR3 amino acids: CASRTGPGNTIYF. CDR3 nucleotide sequence: TGTGCCAGCAGGACAGGGCCTGGAAACACCATATATTTT.

DNA of the CDR3: TGTGCCAGCTCACCGGCAGGGACTGTGATAGATACGCAGTATTTT. Amino acid sequence: CASSPAGTVIDTQYF. The V and J genes are TRBV18 and TRBJ2-3, with TRBD2 as a possible D gene (6 bases). The CDR3 has 15 residues. CDR1 is KGHSH, CDR2 LQKENI, per germline. V was trimmed by 3 bases and J by 5 bases, leaving 15 bases between them.